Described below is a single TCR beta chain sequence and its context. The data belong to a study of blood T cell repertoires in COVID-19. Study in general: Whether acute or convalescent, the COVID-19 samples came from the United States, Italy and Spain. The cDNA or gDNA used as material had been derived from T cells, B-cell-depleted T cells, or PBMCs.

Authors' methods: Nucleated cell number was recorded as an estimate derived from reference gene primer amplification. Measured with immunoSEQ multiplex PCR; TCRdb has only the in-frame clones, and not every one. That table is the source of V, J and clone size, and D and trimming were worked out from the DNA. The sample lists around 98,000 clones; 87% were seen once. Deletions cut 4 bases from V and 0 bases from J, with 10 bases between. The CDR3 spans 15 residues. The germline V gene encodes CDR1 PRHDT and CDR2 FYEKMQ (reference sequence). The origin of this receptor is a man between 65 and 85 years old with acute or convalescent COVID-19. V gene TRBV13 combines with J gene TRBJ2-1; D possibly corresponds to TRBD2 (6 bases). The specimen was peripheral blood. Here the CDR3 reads CASSWDSSSYNEQFF. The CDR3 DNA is TGTGCCAGCAGCTGGGACTCGAGCTCCTACAATGAGCAGTTCTTC. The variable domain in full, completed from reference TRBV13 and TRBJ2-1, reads AAGVIQSPRHLIKEKRETATLKCYPIPRHDTVYWYQQGPGQDPQFLISFYEKMQSDKGSIPDRFSAQQFSDYHSELNMSSLELGDSALYFCASSWDSSSYNEQFFGPGTRLTVL.